Each of the 20 T cell receptor beta chains below was sequenced from the same sample in a study of shared clonotypes between healthy human individuals. The table came from immunoSEQ multiplex PCR; TCRdb's copy has only in-frame clones and leaves some out. Of about 2.4 million clones detected, under 95% appear once; the ten largest clones hold 0.36%. Material for sequencing was naive CD4+ T cells from PBMCs. Noted subset: CD45RA+ positively selected. The receptors were sampled from a man aged 18-30 years in good health. Some clones in this sample may be carry-over from other donors' samples.

The rearrangement joins TRBV28 to TRBJ2-7, with 8 nucleotides matching TRBD2. Germline V gene data show CDR1 as MDHEN and CDR2 as SYDVKM. The V segment lost 6 bases and the J segment 3 bases; nucleotides outside the gene matches: 10. The CDR3 contains 15 residues. CDR3 residues: CASRGASGRFYEQYF. CDR3 sequence (DNA): TGTGCCAGCAGAGGCGCGAGCGGGAGATTCTACGAGCAGTACTTC.

The chain uses TRBV6-5 and TRBJ1-2, with 12 bases identical to TRBD1. The CDR3 extends over 15 amino acids. CDR1 and CDR2 from the germline V gene are MNHEY and SVGAGI. J gave up 7 bases and V 4 bases, and 7 bases lay outside the gene matches. DNA of the CDR3: TGTGCCAGCAGTTCGGGGGGACAGGGGGCGCCTGGCTACACCTTC. Protein sequence: CASSSGGQGAPGYTF.

This chain connects TRBV28 to TRBJ2-1, with D hard to call. V lost 5 bases to trimming and J lost 5 bases, with 16 bases between them. The CDR3 runs 15 residues. Looked up from germline, CDR1 is MDHEN and CDR2 is SYDVKM. The CDR3 DNA reads as TGTGCCAGCAGTCCGTACACTTTATCTAACAATGAGCAGTTCTTC. As protein: CASSPYTLSNNEQFF.

This chain connects TRBV4-2 to TRBJ2-7; 10 nucleotides line up with TRBD2. The germline V gene has CDR1 LGHNA and CDR2 YNFKEQ. V gave up 1 base and J gave up 2 bases; unmatched junction bases: 11. This CDR3 is 18 amino acids long. The CDR3 DNA reads TGTGCCAGCAGCCAAGGAAGTAGCGGGAGGCCACTGGCCTACGAGCAGTACTTC. Protein product: CASSQGSSGRPLAYEQYF.

V is TRBV7-3 and J is TRBJ2-1; 10 bases align to TRBD2. Losses at the gene ends were 4 bases for V and 4 bases for J; bases not matched to a gene: 7. CDR1 and CDR2 (germline): SGHTA, FQGTGA. This CDR3 has 16 residues. CDR3 loop: CASSSMASGSYNEQFF. CDR3 bases: TGTGCCAGCAGCTCTATGGCTAGCGGGAGTTACAATGAGCAGTTCTTC.

The chain uses TRBV7-9 and TRBJ2-1; tentatively, D is TRBD2 (5 bases). There are 12 residues in the CDR3. Trimming left V 8 bases short and J 14 bases short, with 19 bases between. Germline V gives CDR1 SEHNR, CDR2 FQNEAQ (reference sequence). The CDR3 region is CASDPTGIGKFF. CDR3 sequence (DNA): TGTGCCAGCGACCCTACGGGGATCGGGAAGTTCTTC.

The chain couples TRBV11-1 to TRBJ1-2; 8 bases fit TRBD1. The CDR3 covers 15 residues. Unmatched junction bases numbered 6, after V lost 4 bases and J lost 2 bases. Per the germline V gene, CDR1 is SGHAT and CDR2 is FQDESV (reference sequence). CDR3 nucleotide sequence: TGTGCCAGCAGCTCACGACAGGGGAGGAACTATGGCTACACCTTC. Residues: CASSSRQGRNYGYTF.

The rearrangement links TRBV2 to TRBJ1-5; 9 bases align to TRBD1. The CDR3 has 14 residues. V lost 5 bases, J lost 7 bases, and 6 bases stayed unmatched. Germline loops: CDR1 SNHLY, CDR2 FYNNEI. The DNA of the CDR3 is TGTGCCAGCAGTCAGGACAGGGGCGGACAGCCCCAGCATTTT. This codes for CASSQDRGGQPQHF.

The J gene is TRBJ1-1, the V gene TRBV25-1; 9 positions agree with TRBD1. Germline values: CDR1 MGHDK, CDR2 SYGVNS. The CDR3 spans 15 residues. Trimming at V came to 1 base and at J to 4 bases, leaving 4 bases not matched to a gene. The CDR3 protein is CASSEWGQGSTEAFF. The CDR3 DNA reads as TGTGCCAGCAGTGAATGGGGACAGGGCAGCACTGAAGCTTTCTTT. The full variable domain, in which reference TRBV25-1 and TRBJ1-1 provide the parts outside the CDR3, is EADIYQTPRYLVIGTGKKITLECSQTMGHDKMYWYQQDPGMELHLIHYSYGVNSTEKGDLSSESTVSRIRTEHFPLTLESARPSHTSQYLCASSEWGQGSTEAFFGQGTRLTVV.

This chain uses TRBV10-3 with TRBJ2-1, with 8 bases matching TRBD2. Germline values: CDR1 ENHRY, CDR2 SYGVKD. The junction had 9 bases not matched to a gene; V was cut back by 6 bases and J by 5 bases. The CDR3 length is 15 residues. CDR3 in DNA: TGTGCCATCAGCCCGGGACTAGTGGGGGACAATGAGCAGTTCTTC. Its protein product is CAISPGLVGDNEQFF.

The chain links TRBV4-1 to TRBJ2-1; D remains ambiguous. The CDR3 extends over 15 amino acids. Germline loops: CDR1 MGHRA, CDR2 YSYEKL. The V end was cut by 2 bases, the J end by 0 bases, with 8 bases between. CDR3 nucleotide sequence: TGCGCCAGCAGCCAACTGCAGAGCTCCTACAATGAGCAGTTCTTC. It is translated as CASSQLQSSYNEQFF.

V is TRBV7-9 and J is TRBJ2-7; 10 bases are shared with TRBD1. Germline loops: CDR1 SEHNR, CDR2 FQNEAQ (reference sequence). With 1 base clipped from V and 3 bases from J, the junction kept 3 bases outside the gene matches. The CDR3 consists of 15 residues. CDR3 sequence (DNA): TGTGCCAGCAGCTTAGGGACAGGGGGTATCTACGAGCAGTACTTC. Encoded protein: CASSLGTGGIYEQYF.

CDR3 sequence reads: CASSPPHQPQHF. CDR3 in DNA: TGTGCCAGCAGCCCACCCCATCAGCCCCAGCATTTT. The rearrangement joins TRBV7-8 to TRBJ1-5; unclear D gene. V shed 5 bases and J shed 5 bases, with 7 bases lying between them. Germline assignment: CDR1 SGHVS and CDR2 FQNEAQ. The CDR3 has 12 amino acids.

Worth noting for this clone: Additional DNA sequences in this sample encode the identical CDR3. The chain employs TRBV29-1 and TRBJ2-5; D assignment may be TRBD1 or TRBD2 (5 bases each). CDR1 SQVTM and CDR2 ANQGSEA come from the germline V gene. This CDR3 is 12 amino acids long. Trimming took 3 bases from V and 5 from J, leaving 10 bases between them. The CDR3 DNA reads as TGCAGCGTTGAGTCTGAGGGGGAGACCCAGTACTTC. This translates into CSVESEGETQYF.

V gene TRBV7-8 combines with J gene TRBJ1-4; a weak D match, TRBD1 (5 bases). The CDR3 extends over 17 amino acids. Germline V gives CDR1 SGHVS, CDR2 FQNEAQ. V lost 2 bases to trimming and J lost 0 bases, with 13 bases between them. The CDR3 DNA sequence: TGTGCCAGCAGCTTACGAGGGGTAATAGCAACTAATGAAAAACTGTTTTTT. Translation: CASSLRGVIATNEKLFF.

The chain recombines TRBV4-1 with TRBJ1-4; D is perhaps TRBD1 (5 bases). Trimming cost V 2 bases and J 5 bases, with 9 bases left between them. Germline V gene data show CDR1 as MGHRA and CDR2 as YSYEKL. The CDR3 has 14 amino acids. This CDR3 reads CASSQQRGNEKLFF. The CDR3 DNA is TGCGCCAGCAGCCAACAGAGGGGCAATGAAAAACTGTTTTTT.

V is TRBV7-9 and J is TRBJ2-1; 11 positions agree with TRBD2. CDR1 SEHNR and CDR2 FQNEAQ come from the germline V gene (reference sequence). The junction had 11 bases not matched to a gene; V was cut back by 6 bases and J by 4 bases. The CDR3 loop spans 17 amino acids. This CDR3 reads CASRRPLAGGIYNEQFF. The CDR3 DNA sequence: TGTGCCAGCAGGCGCCCGCTAGCGGGAGGCATATACAATGAGCAGTTCTTC.

As concerns this clone: Different DNA sequences within this sample yield the same CDR3. This chain connects TRBV28 to TRBJ1-1; TRBD1 might be the D (6 bases). CDR1 and CDR2 (germline): MDHEN, SYDVKM. The CDR3 extends over 15 amino acids. V dropped 2 bases and J dropped 1 base, with 11 bases sitting between them. The CDR3 DNA follows: TGTGCCAGCAGTTTAGCGGGGGGCCCGAACACTGAAGCTTTCTTT. Its translation is CASSLAGGPNTEAFF.

A note on this clone: The identical CDR3 is also encoded by other nucleotide sequences in the sample. The rearrangement links TRBV6-1 to TRBJ1-1, with D uncertain. This CDR3 contains 13 residues. Trimming shortened V by 4 bases and J by 1 base, and 7 bases separated the two germline ends. Per the germline V gene, CDR1 is MNHNS and CDR2 is SASEGT. CDR3 in DNA: TGTGCCAGCAGTGCTTTGGCGAACACTGAAGCTTTCTTT. Translation: CASSALANTEAFF.

This chain uses TRBV30 with TRBJ2-3; TRBD1 might be the D (6 bases). Trimming took 4 bases from V and 6 from J, leaving 11 bases between them. The V gene's germline CDR1 is GTSNPN and CDR2 SVGIG (reference sequence). CDR3 length: 12 amino acids. The CDR3 reads CAWTRGFDTQYF. For the CDR3, the DNA is TGTGCCTGGACCAGGGGATTTGATACGCAGTATTTT.